The rows below give T cell receptor beta chains drawn from one sample of a study of OX40 agonist ivuxolimab in advanced cancers. Measured with immunoSEQ multiplex PCR; TCRdb has only the in-frame clones, and not every one. The sample shows approximately 80,000 clones, roughly nine tenths of them seen only once. The sample in question was CD4+ or CD8+ T cells sorted from blood, obtained in a trial of the OX40 agonist ivuxolimab. The receptors derive from an adult with an advanced solid tumor such as melanoma, head and neck, liver or kidney cancer. CDR3s include the opening cysteine and the closing phenylalanine or tryptophan. The D gene is left open where the match is weak. Clone size is not always given. Where it is, it says once, few, many or a class for expanded clones.

cdr3_nt cdr3_aa v_call clone_size j_call d_call
TGTGCCAGTACCAAGACAGGGGTCCAAAGCAATCAGCCCCAGCATTTT CASTKTGVQSNQPQHF TRBV19 . TRBJ1-5 TRBD1
TGTGCCGGGAATTGGGGGATTCTCTTTAGCGGCTACACCTTC CAGNWGILFSGYTF TRBV30 . TRBJ1-2 .
TGTGCCTGGGGTGGACAGGGCAATCAGCCCCAGCATTTT CAWGGQGNQPQHF TRBV30 . TRBJ1-5 TRBD1
TGCGCCAGCAGCGTCTTAGTCGGTGAGCAGTTCTTC CASSVLVGEQFF TRBV5-1 . TRBJ2-1 .
TGTGCCTGGAGCCAGGCGCTCAATGAGCAGTTCTTC CAWSQALNEQFF TRBV30 . TRBJ2-1 .
TGTGCCTGGACTAGCGGTACCTACGAGCAGTACTTC CAWTSGTYEQYF TRBV30 . TRBJ2-7 TRBD2
TGCGCCAGCCTAAGCGGCAGTTCACCCCTCCACTTT CASLSGSSPLHF TRBV10-2 . TRBJ1-6 .
TGCAGCGTTGACCGTGGGCCCGGGGAGCTGTTTTTT CSVDRGPGELFF TRBV29-1 . TRBJ2-2 .
TGTGCCAGCAGCCTCCCAGTCCTAGATACGCAGTATTTT CASSLPVLDTQYF TRBV7-2 . TRBJ2-3 .
TGTGCCTGGGGTACGGAGACCCAGTACTTC CAWGTETQYF TRBV30 . TRBJ2-5 .
TGTGCCAGTAGTAGCGGCTACGAGCAGTACTTC CASSSGYEQYF TRBV19 . TRBJ2-7 .
TGCGCCAGCAGGCTAGCGGGAGTATCCTACAATGAGCAGTTCTTC CASRLAGVSYNEQFF TRBV5-1 . TRBJ2-1 TRBD2
TGTGCCAGCAGCGTAGATCCGCACCACTACGAGCAGTACTTC CASSVDPHHYEQYF TRBV9 once TRBJ2-7 .
TGTGCCAGCAGCTTGGTAGGCCCCGGGACAGGGAGGAGGGAGACCCAGTACTTC CASSLVGPGTGRRETQYF TRBV5-6 . TRBJ2-5 TRBD1
TGCAGCGTTGGTCACAACAAAGAGACCCAGTACTTC CSVGHNKETQYF TRBV29-1 . TRBJ2-5 .
TGTGCCAGCTCCGAACTACAGGGTGCTGGGGCCAACGTCCTGACTTTC CASSELQGAGANVLTF TRBV5-4 . TRBJ2-6 .
TGTGCCAGTAGTATAGACGGGCGCACGGGAGAGACCCAGTACTTC CASSIDGRTGETQYF TRBV19 . TRBJ2-5 .
TGTGCCAGTAATAGGAGCGGGAGAGGAGGCGGGGAGCTGTTTTTT CASNRSGRGGGELFF TRBV19 once TRBJ2-2 TRBD2
TGTGCCAGTACCCAACCAGCCTCCCCCTCTGGGGCCAACGTCCTGACTTTC CASTQPASPSGANVLTF TRBV19 . TRBJ2-6 .
TGTGCCAGCAGTTTATACGGCAGGTCTGCCTCTGGGGCCAACGTCCTGACTTTC CASSLYGRSASGANVLTF TRBV27 once TRBJ2-6 .
TGTGCCAGCAGCGTGGGCGGGGGGAACGAGCAGTACTTC CASSVGGGNEQYF TRBV5-4 . TRBJ2-7 TRBD2
TGTGCCATCAGTGGATTTGACACCGGGGAGCTGTTTTTT CAISGFDTGELFF TRBV10-3 . TRBJ2-2 .
TGTGCCAGCAGCGCCCAAGGCCAGCCCCAGCATTTT CASSAQGQPQHF TRBV2 . TRBJ1-5 .
TGTGCCAGCAGCAAACGCCGGGACAGGGTCTCCTACGAGCAGTACTTC CASSKRRDRVSYEQYF TRBV7-8 once TRBJ2-7 TRBD1
TGTGCCAGCAGTCTACCGACAGGGCCCGGGGAGCTGTTTTTT CASSLPTGPGELFF TRBV28 . TRBJ2-2 TRBD1
TGCGCCAGCAGCTTGGAAGTGCTGAATGAGCAGTTCTTC CASSLEVLNEQFF TRBV5-1 . TRBJ2-1 .
TGTGCCAGCAGGAGGGCCCCGGGAAAAGCTTTCTTT CASRRAPGKAFF TRBV6-5 once TRBJ1-1 .
TGTGCCAGCAGCTTAACGGGACAGACCTCCACCGGGGAGCTGTTTTTT CASSLTGQTSTGELFF TRBV11-2 few TRBJ2-2 TRBD1
TGTGCCAGCAGCCCTCGCAGGGGTGCCAATGAAAAACTGTTTTTT CASSPRRGANEKLFF TRBV7-2 once TRBJ1-4 .
TGTGCCTGGAGTTTACTCGACGGATACTACGAGCAGTACTTC CAWSLLDGYYEQYF TRBV30 . TRBJ2-7 .
TGTGCCTGGAGGACGGACTGGGGGCGCGTCTATGGCTACACCTTC CAWRTDWGRVYGYTF TRBV30 . TRBJ1-2 .
TGTGCCAGCAGCCCTTTAGCGGGAGGAGGTAATGAGCAGTTCTTC CASSPLAGGGNEQFF TRBV7-6 . TRBJ2-1 TRBD2
TGTGCCAGCAGCTTGGCTGGGGAGGGGGCCAACGTCCTGACTTTC CASSLAGEGANVLTF TRBV5-5 . TRBJ2-6 .
TGTGCCAGCAGTTGGGGACTTCCTGGGTATGAGCAGTTCTTC CASSWGLPGYEQFF TRBV6-6 . TRBJ2-1 .
TGTGCCTGGAGTAATTGGGAGACCCAGTACTTC CAWSNWETQYF TRBV30 . TRBJ2-5 .
TGTGCCACCAGCAGTACAGGGTTAGGCTACGAGCAGTACTTC CATSSTGLGYEQYF TRBV15 . TRBJ2-7 .
TGCGCCAGCAGCTTGAGTTCCCCAGGGGTAGTTCAAGAGACCCAGTACTTC CASSLSSPGVVQETQYF TRBV5-1 . TRBJ2-5 .
TGCGCCAGCAGCTTGGAGGGGACCTACGAGCAGTACTTC CASSLEGTYEQYF TRBV5-1 . TRBJ2-7 .
TGTGCCAGCAGCTTATCCCCCGGGACAGCGAACACTGAAGCTTTCTTT CASSLSPGTANTEAFF TRBV7-3 once TRBJ1-1 TRBD1
TGTGCCAGCAGTGAAAACCCAACGCAGCCCCAGCATTTT CASSENPTQPQHF TRBV6-1 . TRBJ1-5 .
TGTGCCAGTAGTTCGAGAGGTCATTCACCCCTCCACTTT CASSSRGHSPLHF TRBV19 few TRBJ1-6 .
TGCGCCAGCAGCTTGGAAGGGCTTATGTTTCATTTT CASSLEGLMFHF TRBV5-1 . TRBJ1-3 .
TGCAGTGCTAGTATGGGCTACACCTTC CSASMGYTF TRBV20-1 . TRBJ1-2 .
TGTGCCAGCAGCTTGGTTACCACGGTCAATGAGCAGTTCTTC CASSLVTTVNEQFF TRBV5-4 . TRBJ2-1 .
TGTGCCAGCAGTGAGGTTGGGGGACCCGGGGAGCTGTTTTTT CASSEVGGPGELFF TRBV6-4 . TRBJ2-2 .
TGCAGCGTTCGATTAGCGGGAGAGAGCACAGATACGCAGTATTTT CSVRLAGESTDTQYF TRBV29-1 . TRBJ2-3 TRBD2
TGTGCCAGCCGACAGTTCTCTGGAAACACCATATATTTT CASRQFSGNTIYF TRBV6-5 . TRBJ1-3 .
TGTGCCAGCAGTGAGGAGCGCTTACCAAACAATGAGCAGTTCTTC CASSEERLPNNEQFF TRBV6-1 . TRBJ2-1 .
TGTGCCAGCAGTCGGACCTACAATGAGCAGTTCTTC CASSRTYNEQFF TRBV6-5 once TRBJ2-1 .
TGCGCCAGCAGCTCGACAAGGGGGCGAACTGAAGCTTTCTTT CASSSTRGRTEAFF TRBV5-1 . TRBJ1-1 TRBD1
TGTGCCAGCAGCTTAGCCCTCACAGATACGCAGTATTTT CASSLALTDTQYF TRBV7-3 . TRBJ2-3 .
TGTGCCAGCAGCAAATACAGGGGATCGGGGAACACTGAAGCTTTCTTT CASSKYRGSGNTEAFF TRBV13 . TRBJ1-1 TRBD1
TGTGCCAGCAGCGTATCAGGGACCGAGGGAGATAATTCACCCCTCCACTTT CASSVSGTEGDNSPLHF TRBV9 . TRBJ1-6 .